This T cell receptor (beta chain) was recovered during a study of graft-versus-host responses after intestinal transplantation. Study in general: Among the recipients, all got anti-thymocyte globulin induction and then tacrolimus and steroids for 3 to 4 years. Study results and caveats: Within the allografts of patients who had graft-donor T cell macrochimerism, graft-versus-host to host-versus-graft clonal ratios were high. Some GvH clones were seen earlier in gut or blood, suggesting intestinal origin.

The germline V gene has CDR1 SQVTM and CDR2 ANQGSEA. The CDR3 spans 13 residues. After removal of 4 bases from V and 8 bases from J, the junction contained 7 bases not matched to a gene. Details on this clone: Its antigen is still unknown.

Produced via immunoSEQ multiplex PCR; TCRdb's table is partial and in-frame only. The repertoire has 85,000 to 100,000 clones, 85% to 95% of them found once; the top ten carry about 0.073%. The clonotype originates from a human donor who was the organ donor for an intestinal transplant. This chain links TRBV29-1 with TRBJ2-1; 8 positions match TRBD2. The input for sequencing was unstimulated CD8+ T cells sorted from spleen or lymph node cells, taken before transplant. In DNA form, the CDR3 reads TGCAGCGTTGCTTCGGGACTAGTCTATGAGCAGTTCTTC. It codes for CSVASGLVYEQFF.